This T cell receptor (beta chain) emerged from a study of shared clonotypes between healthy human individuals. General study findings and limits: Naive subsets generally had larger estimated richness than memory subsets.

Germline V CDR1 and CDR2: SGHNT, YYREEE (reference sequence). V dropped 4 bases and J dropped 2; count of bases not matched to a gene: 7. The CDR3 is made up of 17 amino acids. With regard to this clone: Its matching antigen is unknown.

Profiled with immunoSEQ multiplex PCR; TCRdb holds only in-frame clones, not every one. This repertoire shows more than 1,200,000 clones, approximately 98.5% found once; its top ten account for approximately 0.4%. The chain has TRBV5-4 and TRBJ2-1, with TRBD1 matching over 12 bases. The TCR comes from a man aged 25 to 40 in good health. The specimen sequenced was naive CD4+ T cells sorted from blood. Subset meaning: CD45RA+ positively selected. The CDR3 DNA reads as TGTGCCAGCAGCCCCGGGGGACAGGGGGCGACCTACAATGAGCAGTTCTTC. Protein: CASSPGGQGATYNEQFF.